The 25 T cell receptor beta chains presented below share a single source sample, sequenced in a study of a mutant IDH1 vaccine in newly diagnosed glioma. Time point meaning: week 47, end of study. Vaccination comprised doses that each held 300 ug of mutant IDH1 20-mer peptide, plus topical imiquimod. These receptors have no identified antigens. The repertoire was sequenced with immunoSEQ multiplex PCR; TCRdb's copy has only in-frame clones and lacks some. The sample has some 35,000 clones, roughly 70% seen once; the top ten hold nearly 9%. This sample comprised PBMCs, obtained from a glioma patient whose treatment included an IDH1 peptide vaccine. These receptors all stem from a man between 35 and 55 years old with glioma.

The CDR3 nucleotides read TGTGCCAGCTCACCAGAGGGGTCCTCTGGAAACACCATATATTTT. It codes for CASSPEGSSGNTIYF. The chain combines TRBV18 with TRBJ1-3; a weak D match, TRBD1 (5 bases). Germline CDR1 KGHSH, CDR2 LQKENI. The CDR3 sequence is 15 residues long. V was shortened by 2 bases and J by 0 bases, with 8 bases between the two germline ends.

The rearrangement uses TRBV6-5 and TRBJ2-7; no definite D call. With 2 bases removed from V and 2 bases from J, the gap between germline ends came to 7 bases. Germline loops: CDR1 MNHEY, CDR2 SVGAGI. The CDR3 totals 13 residues. CDR3 nucleotide sequence: TGTGCCAGCAGTTACCAAGCTACCTACGAGCAGTACTTC. This gives the protein CASSYQATYEQYF.

The chain carries TRBV12-5 and TRBJ2-7; 13 bases agree with TRBD2. The CDR3 length is 18 residues. V was clipped by 3 bases and J by 7 bases; unmatched bases: 15. Germline CDR1 LGHNT, CDR2 FRNRAP. As DNA, the CDR3 is TGTGCTAGTGGTTTTCACACCACCGGACTAGCGGGAGAAGTTGAGCAGTACTTC. Protein: CASGFHTTGLAGEVEQYF.

The V and J genes are TRBV5-4 and TRBJ1-1, with unresolved D. CDR1 is SGHNT, CDR2 YYREEE, per germline (reference sequence). Trimming pared 1 base from V and 1 base from J, leaving 8 bases between. This CDR3 has 14 residues. The CDR3 sequence: CASSLISENTEAFF. For the CDR3, the DNA is TGTGCCAGCAGCTTGATTTCCGAGAACACTGAAGCTTTCTTT.

About this clone: In the same sample, other DNA sequences code for this CDR3. The CDR3 coding sequence is TGTGCCAGCAGTTATGGCAGGGGCCCTGCCTACGAGCAGTACGTC. Translated, it gives CASSYGRGPAYEQYV. V and J are TRBV6-5 and TRBJ2-7; D may be TRBD1 (6 bases). Germline CDR1 reads MNHEY; CDR2 reads SVGAGI. Deletions cut 3 bases from V and 2 bases from J, with 14 bases between. This CDR3 comprises 15 residues.

In its sample, this clone was seen once. The CDR3 DNA follows: TGTGCCAGCAGCTTAGCCAGTAGAGGGCAGTCAATCGAAGAGACCCAGTACTTC. It specifies CASSLASRGQSIEETQYF. V is TRBV7-6 and J is TRBJ2-5; tentative D call: TRBD2 (5 bases). Germline values: CDR1 SGHVS, CDR2 FNYEAQ. Deletions cut 0 bases from V and 3 bases from J, with 20 bases between. The CDR3 runs 18 residues.

J is TRBJ2-4 and V is TRBV11-2; 13 nucleotides match TRBD2. This CDR3 contains 19 residues. Per the germline V gene, CDR1 is SGHAT and CDR2 is FQNNGV. After removal of 5 bases from V and 0 bases from J, the junction contained 10 bases not matched to a gene. CDR3: CASSTKTSGGILAKNIQYF. Here the CDR3 DNA reads TGTGCCAGCAGCACTAAGACTAGCGGGGGGATTCTAGCCAAAAACATTCAGTACTTC.

V and J are TRBV5-6 and TRBJ1-1; D may be TRBD1 (5 bases). The germline gives CDR1 SGHDT, CDR2 YYEEEE. V was clipped by 3 bases and J by 3 bases, with 12 bases between them. The CDR3 sequence is 14 residues long. The CDR3 coding sequence is TGTGCCAGCAGCTCAGGGTATTGGGACACTGAAGCTTTCTTT. Translated, it gives CASSSGYWDTEAFF. Complete variable domain (other parts from reference TRBV5-6 and TRBJ1-1): DAGVTQSPTHLIKTRGQQVTLRCSPKSGHDTVSWYQQALGQGPQFIFQYYEEEERQRGNFPDRFSGHQFPNYSSELNVNALLLGDSALYLCASSSGYWDTEAFFGQGTRLTVV.

V gene TRBV2 combines with J gene TRBJ1-1, with D possibly being TRBD1 (5 bases). The CDR3 runs to 13 residues. V lost 5 bases, J lost 1 base, and 8 bases lay in between. From germline, CDR1 is SNHLY and CDR2 FYNNEI. CDR3 coding DNA: TGTGCCAGCAGTAGACAGAAGAACACTGAAGCTTTCTTT. Protein product: CASSRQKNTEAFF. Full variable domain (outside the CDR3, taken from reference TRBV2 and TRBJ1-1): EPEVTQTPSHQVTQMGQEVILRCVPISNHLYFYWYRQILGQKVEFLVSFYNNEISEKSEIFDDQFSVERPDGSNFTLKIRSTKLEDSAMYFCASSRQKNTEAFFGQGTRLTVV.

The V call is TRBV11-3, the J call TRBJ2-1, with 14 nucleotides matching TRBD2. Per the germline V gene, CDR1 is SGHNT and CDR2 is YENEEA. The CDR3 is 16 amino acids. Germline trimming cut 5 bases from V and 4 bases from J; bases unmatched to any gene: 4. The CDR3 DNA is TGTGCCAGCAGCCTCGGGACTAGCGGGAGATACAATGAGCAGTTCTTC. It is translated as CASSLGTSGRYNEQFF.

The chain has TRBV20-1 and TRBJ2-1; D not resolved. This CDR3 contains 8 residues. In germline, CDR1 is DFQATT, CDR2 SNEGSKA (reference sequence). V was cut by 4 bases and J by 12 bases, with 4 bases left in between. The CDR3 here is CSANGQFF. In nucleotides, the CDR3 is TGCAGTGCTAACGGGCAGTTCTTC.

The chain couples TRBV6-6 to TRBJ1-1, with D possibly TRBD1 on 6 matching bases. Germline loops: CDR1 MNHNY, CDR2 SVGAGI (reference sequence). The CDR3 runs 15 residues. Trimming took off 2 bases at V and 1 base at J, with 11 bases between the two ends. In nucleotides, the CDR3 is TGTGCCAGCAGTTACCGTAGGGGGGAGAACACTGAAGCTTTCTTT. Residues: CASSYRRGENTEAFF.

This chain uses TRBV10-2 with TRBJ2-7; TRBD2 matches at 8 bases. CDR1 and CDR2 from the germline V gene are WSHSY and SAAADI. Trimming removed 7 bases from V and 7 bases from J; junction bases left unmatched: 15. CDR3 length equals 15 residues. The CDR3 nucleotides are TGCGCCAGCACCGGACTAGCAATTCTTGGCGGGGAGCAGTACTTC. This sequence encodes CASTGLAILGGEQYF.

V and J are TRBV11-1 and TRBJ2-1; TRBD2 matches 12 bases. After removal of 5 bases from V and 8 bases from J, the junction contained 10 bases not matched to a gene. Germline V gene lookup returns CDR1 SGHAT and CDR2 FQDESV (reference sequence). This CDR3 is 16 amino acids long. The CDR3 region has the DNA TGTGCCAGCAGCCTGGCGAAACTAGCGGGAGGCCATGAGCAGTTCTTC. It yields the protein CASSLAKLAGGHEQFF. Drawing the rest from reference TRBV11-1 and TRBJ2-1, the complete variable domain is EAEVAQSPRYKITEKSQAVAFWCDPISGHATLYWYRQILGQGPELLVQFQDESVVDDSQLPKDRFSAERLKGVDSTLKIQPAELGDSAMYLCASSLAKLAGGHEQFFGPGTRLTVL.

The chain is built from TRBV5-4 and TRBJ2-1, with TRBD2 identical over 10 bases. Germline-derived CDR1 and CDR2 are SGHNT and YYREEE (reference sequence). V dropped 6 bases and J dropped 4; count of bases not matched to a gene: 10. CDR3 length equals 16 residues. The CDR3 protein is CASTPLRTSGYNEQFF. CDR3 DNA sequence: TGTGCCAGCACCCCGCTCCGGACTAGCGGTTACAATGAGCAGTTCTTC.

The chain joins TRBV5-6 to TRBJ1-2; no definite D call. Deletions cut 0 bases from V and 3 bases from J, with 12 bases between. This CDR3 contains 15 residues. Germline CDR1 is SGHDT and CDR2 is YYEEEE. CDR3 loop: CASSLELFGDYGYTF. CDR3 nucleotide sequence: TGTGCCAGCAGCTTGGAGCTGTTTGGCGACTATGGCTACACCTTC. Looking up the rest from reference TRBV5-6 and TRBJ1-2 gives the full variable domain: DAGVTQSPTHLIKTRGQQVTLRCSPKSGHDTVSWYQQALGQGPQFIFQYYEEEERQRGNFPDRFSGHQFPNYSSELNVNALLLGDSALYLCASSLELFGDYGYTFGSGTRLTVV.

The chain's CDR3 is CASSEAPIAGGGNEQFF. CDR3 DNA sequence: TGTGCCAGCAGTGAAGCGCCGATAGCGGGAGGTGGGAATGAGCAGTTCTTC. The rearrangement uses TRBV6-1 and TRBJ2-1, with TRBD2 matching 10 bases. Unmatched junction bases numbered 9, after V lost 0 bases and J lost 7 bases. Germline V gene data show CDR1 as MNHNS and CDR2 as SASEGT. This CDR3 contains 17 residues.

By share of the sample, this clone is medium-sized. The rearrangement joins TRBV7-9 to TRBJ1-2; D possibly corresponds to TRBD1 (5 bases). V was cut by 6 bases and J by 4 bases, with 15 bases left in between. Germline-derived CDR1 and CDR2 are SEHNR and FQNEAQ (reference sequence). This CDR3 contains 14 residues. CDR3 amino acids: CASRNLQEPYGYTF. CDR3 sequence (DNA): TGTGCCAGCAGGAATTTACAGGAGCCCTATGGCTACACCTTC.

This clone is a singleton in its sample. Other DNA sequences in the sample encode the same CDR3. J is TRBJ2-7 and V is TRBV14; tentative D call: TRBD1 (7 bases). There are 17 residues in the CDR3. Trimming shortened V by 4 bases and J by 3 bases, and 22 bases separated the two germline ends. Germline CDR1 reads SGHDN; CDR2 reads FVKESK. The chain's CDR3 is CASSLQEGTEGFYEQYV. Here the CDR3 DNA reads TGTGCCAGCAGCCTCCAGGAGGGGACAGAAGGATTCTACGAGCAGTACGTC.

This clone was observed a handful of times. The CDR3 protein is CASKGQGDNYGYTF. Written as DNA, the CDR3 is TGTGCCAGCAAGGGCCAGGGGGATAACTATGGCTACACCTTC. V is TRBV6-1 and J is TRBJ1-2, with 7 bases lining up with TRBD1. Germline CDR1 is MNHNS and CDR2 is SASEGT. The trim removed 7 bases at V and 1 base at J, leaving 6 bases unmatched. The CDR3 spans 14 residues.

J is TRBJ2-5 and V is TRBV19; D might be TRBD1 or TRBD2, each matching 5 bases. CDR3 length equals 13 residues. Trimming stripped 5 bases from V and 4 bases from J, with 11 bases between. From germline, CDR1 is LNHDA and CDR2 SQIVND (reference sequence). The CDR3 sequence is CASSWDQGETQYF. CDR3 sequence (DNA): TGTGCCAGTAGTTGGGACCAGGGAGAGACCCAGTACTTC.

The rearrangement links TRBV2 to TRBJ1-2, with 8 bases lining up with TRBD1. CDR1 and CDR2 from the germline V gene are SNHLY and FYNNEI. This CDR3 is built from 15 residues. With 4 bases clipped from V and 2 bases from J, the junction kept 6 bases outside the gene matches. In DNA, the CDR3 is TGTGCCAGCAGTGGGCGGACAGGGCTAAACTATGGCTACACCTTC. Amino acids: CASSGRTGLNYGYTF.

In this sample, this clone turned up once. The gene calls are TRBV7-7 and TRBJ2-1; possible D gene TRBD2, 6 bases. Germline assignment: CDR1 SSHAT and CDR2 FNYEAQ (reference sequence). The CDR3 loop spans 16 amino acids. Trimming removed 1 base at V and 3 bases at J, with 13 bases between. CDR3 sequence: CASSLGGTPGYNEQFF. For the CDR3, the DNA is TGTGCCAGCAGCTTAGGCGGGACTCCGGGCTACAATGAGCAGTTCTTC.

This clone was seen a single time. J is TRBJ1-5 and V is TRBV19, with D tentatively TRBD1 (5 bases). Per germline, CDR1 LNHDA and CDR2 SQIVND (reference sequence). Trimming took 3 bases from V and 5 from J, leaving 20 bases between them. The CDR3 loop spans 17 amino acids. The CDR3 nucleotides read TGTGCCAGTAGTATGGAGGGAGGGGATTGGGGAGATCAGCCCCAGCATTTT. Amino acids: CASSMEGGDWGDQPQHF. The full variable domain, with the rest looked up from reference TRBV19 and TRBJ1-5, is DGGITQSPKYLFRKEGQNVTLSCEQNLNHDAMYWYRQDPGQGLRLIYYSQIVNDFQKGDIAEGYSVSREKKESFPLTVTSAQKNPTAFYLCASSMEGGDWGDQPQHFGDGTRLSIL.

The genes are TRBV9 and TRBJ1-1; 11 bases are shared with TRBD1. The CDR3 has 15 amino acids. Germline lookup yields CDR1 SGDLS and CDR2 YYNGEE. V was pared by 4 bases and J by 5 bases, with 7 bases of the junction left unmatched. The CDR3 DNA reads as TGTGCCAGCAGCACGACGGGACAGGGGGGTACTGAAGCTTTCTTT. It encodes CASSTTGQGGTEAFF.